Reported below is one T cell receptor beta chain. V lost 1 base to trimming and J lost 0 bases, with 10 bases between them. CDR3 length: 16 amino acids. Germline V gives CDR1 SEHNR, CDR2 FQNEAQ (reference sequence). TCRdb keeps only in-frame clones here, not all; method: immunoSEQ multiplex PCR. The sample has roughly 250,000 clones, 80% to 85% seen once. This record belongs to a study of blood T cell repertoires in COVID-19. The receptor was isolated from a person in their 70s with COVID-19, enrolled during active disease. The sample consisted of peripheral blood. J is TRBJ2-4 and V is TRBV7-9, with a possible D match to TRBD2 (6 bases). CDR3 in DNA: TGTGCCAGCAGCTTAGACGGGGGATTAGCCAAAAACATTCAGTACTTC. Amino acids: CASSLDGGLAKNIQYF.